The 8 T cell receptor beta chains below come from one sample, sequenced in a study of cytotoxic CD8 clonotypes in ibrutinib-treated CLL. Method: immunoSEQ multiplex PCR; TCRdb's copy keeps in-frame clones and lacks some. The sample records over 250,000 clones, about 72% being singletons. Specimen: PBMCs, collected at disease progression, from a patient treated with ibrutinib. Source of these receptors: a human donor with chronic lymphocytic leukemia.

This rearrangement joins TRBV5-3 to TRBJ1-2; unclear D gene. TRBV5-3 is filed as an ORF, its function uncertain. The CDR3 length is 15 residues. Trimming took 3 bases from V and 3 from J, leaving 15 bases between them. The CDR3 loop is CARSYDTGGDYGYTF. In nucleotides, the CDR3 is TGTGCCAGAAGCTACGACACGGGCGGCGACTATGGCTACACCTTC.

Written as DNA, the CDR3 is TGTGCCAGCAGTTTTACAGGGGAGGGTCGGGCTTTCTTT. Encoded protein: CASSFTGEGRAFF. The chain has TRBV7-8 and TRBJ1-1; TRBD1 aligns across 7 bases. Unmatched junction bases numbered 12, after V lost 6 bases and J lost 11 bases. There are 13 residues in the CDR3. Germline V gives CDR1 SGHVS, CDR2 FQNEAQ.

CDR3 in DNA: TGCGCCAGCAGCCCGAGAGGGTACACTGAAGCTTTCTTT. Its protein product is CASSPRGYTEAFF. The rearrangement joins TRBV5-1 to TRBJ1-1; D unclear. Germline V CDR1 and CDR2: SGHRS, YFSETQ. CDR3 length: 13 amino acids. V was trimmed by 4 bases and J by 3 bases, leaving 10 bases between them. Complete variable domain (other parts from reference TRBV5-1 and TRBJ1-1): KAGVTQTPRYLIKTRGQQVTLSCSPISGHRSVSWYQQTPGQGLQFLFEYFSETQRNKGNFPGRFSGRQFSNSRSEMNVSTLELGDSALYLCASSPRGYTEAFFGQGTRLTVV.

The chain carries TRBV7-2 and TRBJ2-2; 7 nucleotides agree with TRBD2. Germline-derived CDR1 and CDR2 are SGHTA and FQGNSA. The ends lost 4 bases at V and 7 bases at J; junction bases unmatched: 15. This CDR3 has 17 residues. This CDR3 reads CASSSNPGLVGGGELFF. CDR3 DNA sequence: TGTGCCAGCAGCTCCAACCCCGGACTAGTTGGTGGCGGGGAGCTGTTTTTT.

This chain joins TRBV28 and TRBJ2-4; 8 bases align to TRBD1. The germline gives CDR1 MDHEN, CDR2 SYDVKM. This CDR3 contains 18 residues. V lost 7 bases to trimming and J lost 0 bases; unmatched junction nucleotides: 14. CDR3 residues: CASTDRGRIPLAKNIQYF. CDR3 DNA sequence: TGTGCCAGCACCGACAGGGGACGGATCCCTTTAGCCAAAAACATTCAGTACTTC.

This rearrangement joins TRBV5-4 to TRBJ2-7; 8 nucleotides align to TRBD1. After removal of 0 bases from V and 5 bases from J, the junction contained 7 bases not matched to a gene. This CDR3 contains 15 residues. Germline assignment: CDR1 SGHNT and CDR2 YYREEE (reference sequence). In nucleotides, the CDR3 is TGTGCCAGCAGCTTGGCTACCGGGACAGGCGACGAGCAGTACTTC. This encodes CASSLATGTGDEQYF.

The chain is built from TRBV5-1 and TRBJ2-3, with 8 bases identical to TRBD1. This CDR3 is built from 16 residues. Trimming cost V 3 bases and J 1 base; bases outside gene matches: 7. Per germline, CDR1 SGHRS and CDR2 YFSETQ. The CDR3: CASSYKTGVGTDTQYF. The DNA for the CDR3 is TGCGCCAGCAGCTACAAGACAGGGGTGGGCACAGATACGCAGTATTTT.

V usage is TRBV27 and J usage is TRBJ2-4; D gene unclear. Germline V lookup: CDR1 MNHEY, CDR2 SMNVEV (reference sequence). V was clipped by 5 bases and J by 0 bases, with 11 bases between them. The CDR3 loop spans 15 amino acids. The CDR3 DNA reads as TGTGCCAGCAGTGCCTTCGGTATAGCCAAAAACATTCAGTACTTC. It is translated as CASSAFGIAKNIQYF.